This T cell receptor beta chain is drawn from a study of blood T cells in healthy people across ages. Only one count was recorded for this clonotype. Antigen unknown. Primed by a sample-barcoded 5' primer and a J-beta primer mix, a second PCR proceeded for about 7 to 12 cycles. TCRdb itself ran the 5' RACE reads through MiXCR, one entry per CDR3 protein. The table shows 1,500,000 or so distinct CDR3 sequences, with around 55% occurring only once. Points from the study as a whole: Shifts in expanded clonotypes may have been confounded by donor CMV status, which was unknown.

From germline, CDR1 is MNHEY and CDR2 SVGAGI. This CDR3 is 13 amino acids long. The V and J ends lost 3 bases and 7 bases respectively, with 9 bases between them. Researchers collected roughly 10 milliliters of peripheral blood from every single donor. Each sample used at least 6.5 million PBMCs. This receptor was obtained from a man in his late teens or twenties in good health. The chain has TRBV6-5 and TRBJ1-4; D ambiguous. Sequenced sample: blood. CDR3 sequence (DNA): TGTGCCAGCAGTTATACTGGGGTTGAAAAACTGTTTTTT. Translation: CASSYTGVEKLFF.